This T cell receptor (beta chain) was profiled in a study of shared clonotypes between healthy human individuals. Turning to this clone: Other nucleotide sequences in the sample specify the same CDR3.

Germline V gene sequence: CDR1 GTSNPN, CDR2 SVGIG (reference sequence). Losses at the gene ends were 1 base for V and 6 bases for J; bases not matched to a gene: 0. The CDR3 covers 14 residues. The data were produced by immunoSEQ multiplex PCR, yet TCRdb's version contains in-frame clones alone and is incomplete. The sample consists of about 2.3 million clones, approximately 95% of them appearing once. The sample taken for sequencing was naive CD4+ T cells from PBMCs. Noted subset: CD45RA+ positively selected. The origin of this receptor is a man between 18 and 29 years old in good health. Some clones in this sample may be carry-over from other donors' samples. The V and J genes are TRBV30 and TRBJ2-1, with TRBD2 matching over 13 bases. The CDR3 reads CAWSGTSGSNEQFF. The CDR3 DNA sequence: TGTGCCTGGAGTGGGACTAGCGGGAGCAATGAGCAGTTCTTC.